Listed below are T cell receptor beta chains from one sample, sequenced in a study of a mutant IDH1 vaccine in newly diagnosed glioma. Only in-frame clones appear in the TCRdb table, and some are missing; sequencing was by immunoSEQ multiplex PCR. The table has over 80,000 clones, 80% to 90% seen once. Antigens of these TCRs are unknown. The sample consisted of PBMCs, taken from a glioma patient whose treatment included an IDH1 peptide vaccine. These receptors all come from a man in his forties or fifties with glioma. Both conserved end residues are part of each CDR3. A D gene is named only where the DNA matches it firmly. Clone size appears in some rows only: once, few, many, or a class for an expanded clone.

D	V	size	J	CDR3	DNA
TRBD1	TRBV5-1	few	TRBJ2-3	CASRPGQGAPAQYF	TGCGCCAGCAGACCGGGACAGGGGGCCCCCGCGCAGTATTTT
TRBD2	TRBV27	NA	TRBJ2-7	CASSSKGLPAEQYF	TGTGCCAGCAGTTCAAAGGGACTACCTGCCGAGCAGTACTTC
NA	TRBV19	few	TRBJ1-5	CASTPGVPNQPQHF	TGTGCCAGTACCCCCGGGGTCCCCAATCAGCCCCAGCATTTT
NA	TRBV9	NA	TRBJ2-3	CASSLYFPPVPDTQYF	TGTGCCAGCAGCTTATACTTCCCCCCGGTCCCAGATACGCAGTATTTT
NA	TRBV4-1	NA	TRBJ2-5	CASSQARGETQYF	TGCGCCAGCAGCCAAGCCAGGGGAGAGACCCAGTACTTC
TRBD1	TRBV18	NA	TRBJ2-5	CASSPTGLQETQYF	TGTGCCAGCTCACCGACAGGGCTCCAAGAGACCCAGTACTTC
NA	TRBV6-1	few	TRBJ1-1	CASTSMNTEAFF	TGTGCCAGCACTAGTATGAACACTGAAGCTTTCTTT
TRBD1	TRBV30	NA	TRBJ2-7	CAWSVGQGVEQYF	TGTGCCTGGAGTGTGGGACAGGGCGTAGAGCAGTACTTC
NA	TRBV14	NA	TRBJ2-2	CASSPTLTGELFF	TGTGCCAGCAGCCCGACCCTCACCGGGGAGCTGTTTTTT
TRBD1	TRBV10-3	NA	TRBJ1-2	CAISGAGQGATWANYGYTF	TGTGCCATCAGTGGGGCCGGACAGGGGGCGACGTGGGCTAACTATGGCTACACCTTC
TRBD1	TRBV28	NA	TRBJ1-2	CASSSFLDRGNGYTF	TGTGCCAGCAGTTCATTCCTGGACAGGGGCAATGGCTACACCTTC
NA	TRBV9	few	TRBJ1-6	CASSPTGSSPLHF	TGTGCCAGCAGCCCCACAGGGAGTTCACCCCTCCACTTT
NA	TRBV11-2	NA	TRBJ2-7	CASSLGQGYSYEQYF	TGTGCCAGCAGCTTAGGGCAGGGATACTCCTACGAGCAGTACTTC
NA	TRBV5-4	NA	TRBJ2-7	CASSPNGLSYEQYF	TGTGCCAGCAGCCCGAACGGCCTCTCCTACGAGCAGTACTTC
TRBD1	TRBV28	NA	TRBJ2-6	CASNDRGRYGANVLTF	TGTGCCAGCAACGACAGGGGGCGATATGGGGCCAACGTCCTGACTTTC
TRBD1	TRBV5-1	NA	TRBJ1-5	CASNADIRGQGGNSNQPQHF	TGCGCCAGCAACGCGGATATCAGGGGACAGGGGGGTAATAGCAATCAGCCCCAGCATTTT
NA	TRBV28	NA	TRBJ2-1	CASSPGKFYNEQFF	TGTGCCAGCAGCCCAGGGAAATTTTACAATGAGCAGTTCTTC
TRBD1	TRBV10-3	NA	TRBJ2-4	CAISGTGLAKNIQYF	TGTGCCATCAGTGGGACAGGCCTAGCCAAAAACATTCAGTACTTC
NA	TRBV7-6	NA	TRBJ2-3	CASSPLFRGGVDTQYF	TGTGCCAGCAGCCCCCTTTTTAGGGGCGGAGTAGATACGCAGTATTTT
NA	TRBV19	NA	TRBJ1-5	CASSYGGPQHF	TGTGCCAGTAGTTACGGTGGGCCCCAGCATTTT
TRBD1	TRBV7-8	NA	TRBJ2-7	CASSSTPGQSYEQYF	TGTGCCAGCAGCTCGACCCCGGGACAGAGCTACGAGCAGTACTTC
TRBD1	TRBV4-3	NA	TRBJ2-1	CASSPLTGWNNEQFF	TGCGCCAGCAGCCCCCTGACAGGGTGGAACAATGAGCAGTTCTTC
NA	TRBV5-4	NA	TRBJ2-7	CASSFLAQTEAYEQYF	TGTGCCAGCAGCTTTTTAGCCCAGACAGAAGCCTACGAGCAGTACTTC